Presented here are 18 T cell receptor beta chains from one specimen sequenced in a study of blood T cell repertoires in COVID-19. Using immunoSEQ multiplex PCR, the repertoire was profiled, and TCRdb retains in-frame clones only, with some absent. This repertoire shows 200,000 to 300,000 clones, more than 75% found once; its top ten account for about 9.2%. The sequenced sample was peripheral blood. These receptors all stem from a middle-aged man who had recovered from COVID-19.

Points on this clone: A much more abundant neighbour one base away suggests this may be a read error. This chain joins TRBV14 and TRBJ1-1, with D possibly TRBD1 on 5 matching bases. Germline loops: CDR1 SGHDN, CDR2 FVKESK. V shed 4 bases and J shed 6 bases, with 6 bases lying between them. The CDR3 is 11 amino acids. The CDR3 DNA follows: TGTGCCAGCAGCCTGGGGCCTGAAGCTTTCTTT. The encoded protein is CASSLGPEAFF.

The chain carries TRBV3-1 (or the pseudogene TRBV3-2) and TRBJ1-3; D ambiguous. The length of the CDR3 is 14 residues. The V and J ends lost 5 bases and 0 bases respectively, with 8 bases between them. Germline V gene data show CDR1 as LGHDT and CDR2 as YNNKEL (reference sequence). The CDR3 region is CASSTVPSGNTIYF. Written as DNA, the CDR3 is TGTGCCAGCAGCACGGTACCCTCTGGAAACACCATATATTTT.

This chain joins TRBV25-1 and TRBJ1-1; a possible D gene is TRBD1 (6 bases). This CDR3 comprises 14 residues. V was pared by 5 bases and J by 3 bases, with 13 bases between. Germline-derived CDR1 and CDR2 are MGHDK and SYGVNS. Written as DNA, the CDR3 is TGTGCCAGCAGTCTGGGGGCACGAGACACTGAAGCTTTCTTT. Translating gives CASSLGARDTEAFF.

V usage is TRBV2 and J usage is TRBJ2-5; tentative D call: TRBD1 (6 bases). The CDR3 contains 14 residues. Trimming removed 5 bases at V and 2 bases at J, with 12 bases between. The germline V gene has CDR1 SNHLY and CDR2 FYNNEI. The CDR3 DNA reads as TGTGCCAGCAGTCCGGACAGAACACAAGAGACCCAGTACTTC. It specifies CASSPDRTQETQYF.

The chain has TRBV6-5 and TRBJ1-2; TRBD1 matches 8 bases. Germline V gene lookup returns CDR1 MNHEY and CDR2 SVGAGI. This CDR3 is built from 13 residues. The J segment lost 8 bases and the V segment lost 6 bases, leaving 8 bases of the junction unmatched. CDR3 residues: CASRVGQGGGYTF. In DNA, the CDR3 is TGTGCCAGCAGGGTCGGACAGGGTGGCGGCTACACCTTC.

This clone was detected only once. The rearrangement joins TRBV4-3 to TRBJ2-1, with TRBD1 identical over 9 bases. The CDR3 contains 15 residues. V was pared by 1 base and J by 8 bases, with 6 bases of the junction left unmatched. In germline, CDR1 is LGHNA, CDR2 YSLEER. Written as DNA, the CDR3 is TGCGCCAGCAGCCAAGGACAGGGGGTTTTCGATGAGCAGTTCTTC. Translation gives CASSQGQGVFDEQFF.

The CDR3 reads CASSPSPDRDEQYF. Here the CDR3 DNA reads TGTGCCAGCAGCCCCAGCCCGGACAGGGACGAGCAGTACTTC. The V call is TRBV7-8, the J call TRBJ2-7; 8 nucleotides agree with TRBD1. The CDR3 consists of 14 residues. V lost 5 bases, J lost 5 bases, and 8 bases stayed unmatched. Germline V gene data show CDR1 as SGHVS and CDR2 as FQNEAQ.

This clone was observed many times. The rearrangement joins TRBV19 to TRBJ2-3; 8 nucleotides align to TRBD2. The CDR3 has 19 residues. V trimming: 2 bases; J trimming: 2 bases; junction bases outside the gene matches: 15. Germline loops: CDR1 LNHDA, CDR2 SQIVND (reference sequence). Here the CDR3 reads CASSIWALGLAGSTDTQYF. CDR3 in DNA: TGTGCCAGTAGTATATGGGCCCTAGGTCTAGCGGGTTCCACAGATACGCAGTATTTT.

The chain has TRBV7-6 and TRBJ2-7; TRBD2 aligns across 11 bases. This CDR3 spans 15 amino acids. Looked up from germline, CDR1 is SGHVS and CDR2 is FNYEAQ. Trimming took 2 bases from V and 7 from J; bases not matched to a gene: 7. The CDR3 sequence is CASSLSTSGVEEQYF. The CDR3 DNA reads as TGTGCCAGCAGCTTATCGACTAGCGGGGTTGAGGAGCAGTACTTC.

The chain has TRBV7-8 and TRBJ1-2; weak D call: TRBD1 (5 bases). The CDR3 has 16 amino acids. Trimming stripped 4 bases from V and 8 bases from J, with 23 bases between. Germline V gene sequence: CDR1 SGHVS, CDR2 FQNEAQ. The CDR3 DNA reads TGTGCCAGCAGCTGGAACGAGGGAGGGGCGGCGGGAGGCTACACCTTC. This sequence encodes CASSWNEGGAAGGYTF.

The gene calls are TRBV9 and TRBJ2-1; D not resolved. Trimming removed 3 bases from V and 8 bases from J, with 6 bases in between. Germline-derived CDR1 and CDR2 are SGDLS and YYNGEE. The CDR3 extends over 11 amino acids. DNA of the CDR3: TGTGCCAGCAGCGCCCGGGATGAGCAGTTCTTC. Protein product: CASSARDEQFF.

This clone was picked up a small number of times. This chain joins TRBV10-1 and TRBJ1-1; a possible D gene is TRBD1 (5 bases). Germline V CDR1 and CDR2: WNHNN, SYGVQD (reference sequence). Between the trimmed V and J ends, which lost 3 bases and 5 bases, there was a span of 16 bases. The CDR3 has 15 amino acids. Here the CDR3 DNA reads TGCGCCAGCAGTGATTCTCCTTGGGGGGGAACTGAAGCTTTCTTT. Its translation: CASSDSPWGGTEAFF.

The chain has TRBV12-5 and TRBJ1-6; 7 bases are a match to TRBD1. The junction had 15 bases not matched to a gene; V was cut back by 6 bases and J by 1 base. This CDR3 contains 19 residues. Germline V gene data show CDR1 as LGHNT and CDR2 as FRNRAP. The CDR3 bases are TGTGCTAGTGGAGCTCTTTTTCGGGACAGATGGTCCTATAATTCACCCCTCCACTTT. The encoded protein is CASGALFRDRWSYNSPLHF.

The V gene is TRBV3-1 (or the pseudogene TRBV3-2), the J gene TRBJ1-1; D unclear. Trimming pared 1 base from V and 1 base from J, leaving 4 bases between. CDR3 length: 13 residues. Germline V gives CDR1 LGHDT, CDR2 YNNKEL (reference sequence). CDR3 loop: CASSQARNTEAFF. The CDR3 DNA follows: TGTGCCAGCAGCCAAGCTCGGAACACTGAAGCTTTCTTT.

This chain uses TRBV9 with TRBJ2-7, with 7 bases that match TRBD1. This CDR3 comprises 19 residues. V trimming: 4 bases; J trimming: 4 bases; junction bases outside the gene matches: 23. The V gene's germline CDR1 is SGDLS and CDR2 YYNGEE. In DNA form, the CDR3 reads TGTGCCAGCAGCCTTCGGACAGTTGTGGGACAGTCCCCTACGTACGAGCAGTACTTC. The encoded protein is CASSLRTVVGQSPTYEQYF.

This chain uses TRBV2 with TRBJ2-3, with 8 bases identical to TRBD2. Trimming took 5 bases from V and 9 from J; bases not matched to a gene: 13. Germline lookup yields CDR1 SNHLY and CDR2 FYNNEI. This CDR3 comprises 15 residues. The CDR3 loop is CASSPGLVGGETQYF. The CDR3 nucleotides are TGTGCCAGCAGTCCGGGACTAGTAGGGGGGGAAACGCAGTATTTT. Full variable domain (outside the CDR3, taken from reference TRBV2 and TRBJ2-3): EPEVTQTPSHQVTQMGQEVILRCVPISNHLYFYWYRQILGQKVEFLVSFYNNEISEKSEIFDDQFSVERPDGSNFTLKIRSTKLEDSAMYFCASSPGLVGGETQYFGPGTRLTVL.

This chain links TRBV10-2 with TRBJ1-1; TRBD1 aligns across 7 bases. V shed 0 bases and J 5 bases; nucleotides not matched to a gene: 6. Germline V gene lookup returns CDR1 WSHSY and CDR2 SAAADI. The CDR3 has 15 residues. CDR3 sequence reads: CASSESTGTQTEAFF. DNA for the CDR3: TGCGCCAGCAGTGAGTCGACAGGGACTCAAACTGAAGCTTTCTTT.

A single count supports this clone. This CDR3 reads CAMTGGFNYGYTF. DNA for the CDR3: TGTGCCATGACAGGGGGCTTTAACTATGGCTACACCTTC. V and J are TRBV10-3 and TRBJ1-2, with 10 bases matching TRBD1. Germline V gene sequence: CDR1 ENHRY, CDR2 SYGVKD. V was clipped by 9 bases and J by 1 base; unmatched bases: 2. This CDR3 region has 13 residues.